Presented here are 21 T cell receptor beta chains from one specimen sequenced in a study of T cell responses to AZD1222 COVID-19 vaccine (dated by TCRdb to about 2021). The library was made by the immunoSEQ multiplex PCR assay. In TCRdb, the immuneACCESS table is reduced to in-frame sequences with V and J assigned. These tables do not hold every clone; where another copy was compared, an unresolved V gene accounts for under half, and the others remain unexplained. This sample is represented by 200,000 or so clones; 94% of them were singletons. Of the sample, 9.2% falls within the top ten clones. The meaning of the sample's time point label: baseline before first vaccination. Sequenced here: peripheral blood, sampled on day 0 of AZD1222 vaccination. These receptors came from an adult in good health.

This chain joins TRBV7-8 and TRBJ2-1; D ambiguous. CDR3 length: 15 residues. V lost 1 base and J lost 0, with 7 bases in between. CDR1 is SGHVS and CDR2 is FQNEAQ in the germline V gene. The DNA of the CDR3 is TGTGCCAGCAGCTTAGACTACCTCTCCTACAATGAGCAGTTCTTC. Translated: CASSLDYLSYNEQFF.

This rearrangement joins TRBV9 to TRBJ2-1, with D hard to call. The CDR3 spans 15 residues. The germline gives CDR1 SGDLS, CDR2 YYNGEE. V dropped 0 bases and J dropped 4 bases, with 11 bases sitting between them. CDR3 nucleotide sequence: TGTGCCAGCAGCGTAGATGGGCAAAAATACAATGAGCAGTTCTTC. It translates to CASSVDGQKYNEQFF.

This chain links TRBV2 with TRBJ1-5, with D possibly TRBD1 on 5 matching bases. The CDR3 sequence is 15 residues long. V was clipped by 2 bases and J by 1 base, with 9 bases between them. Germline values: CDR1 SNHLY, CDR2 FYNNEI. The CDR3 bases are TGTGCCAGCAGTGAATCTCCAGGGAGCAATCAGCCCCAGCATTTT. Translated: CASSESPGSNQPQHF.

In regard to this clone: At one boundary the junction diverges from the germline segment, which might be a read error. The chain has TRBV2 and TRBJ1-1, with D unclear. Germline V gene data show CDR1 as SNHLY and CDR2 as FYNNEI. CDR3 length: 10 residues. Here the CDR3 reads CASSPRTATF. The CDR3 DNA reads as TGTGCCAGCAGTCCAAGGACGGCGACCTTT.

This chain uses TRBV9 with TRBJ2-7; 9 bases match TRBD1. This CDR3 contains 15 residues. The J segment lost 4 bases and the V segment lost 0 bases, leaving 5 bases of the junction unmatched. Per the germline V gene, CDR1 is SGDLS and CDR2 is YYNGEE. The CDR3 DNA follows: TGTGCCAGCAGCGTAGCACAGGGGGCTGGGTACGAGCAGTACTTC. Translation: CASSVAQGAGYEQYF.

The chain recombines TRBV6-6 with TRBJ2-7, with 8 nucleotides matching TRBD2. With 2 bases clipped from V and 0 bases from J, the junction kept 3 bases outside the gene matches. The CDR3 has 15 residues. Looked up from germline, CDR1 is MNHNY and CDR2 is SVGAGI (reference sequence). The DNA for the CDR3 is TGTGCCAGCAGTTACGCCGGGACTAGCTCCTACGAGCAGTACTTC. Encoded protein: CASSYAGTSSYEQYF.

This chain joins TRBV12-3 or TRBV12-4 and TRBJ1-2; D ambiguous. This CDR3 spans 13 amino acids. Trimming removed 5 bases from V and 0 bases from J, with 7 bases in between. CDR3 nucleotides: TGTGCCAGCAGTCCCGATTCTAACTATGGCTACACCTTC. Its protein is CASSPDSNYGYTF.

This rearrangement joins TRBV6-6 to TRBJ2-3, with D perhaps matching TRBD1 or TRBD2 (5 bases each). Germline loops: CDR1 MNHNY, CDR2 SVGAGI (reference sequence). The germline V and J ends were trimmed by 0 bases and 0 bases, with 10 bases remaining between them. This CDR3 comprises 16 residues. The CDR3 spells CASSYSLGASTDTQYF. The CDR3 DNA sequence: TGTGCCAGCAGTTACTCCCTCGGGGCTAGCACAGATACGCAGTATTTT.

This clone appeared once. The chain carries TRBV30 and TRBJ2-3, with 14 bases aligning to TRBD2. This CDR3 is 15 amino acids long. With V trimmed by 3 bases and J by 5 bases, 4 bases remained unmatched. Germline V CDR1 and CDR2: GTSNPN, SVGIG (reference sequence). CDR3 residues: CAWSGTSGRGDTQYF. The CDR3 DNA sequence: TGTGCCTGGAGCGGGACTAGCGGGAGAGGAGATACGCAGTATTTT.

The chain recombines TRBV24-1 with TRBJ2-1; D is undetermined. This CDR3 region has 13 residues. Trimming pared 9 bases from V and 6 bases from J, leaving 14 bases between. Germline V gives CDR1 KGHDR, CDR2 SFDVKD. The CDR3 spells CATLGIGSNEQFF. CDR3 bases: TGTGCCACCCTAGGGATAGGGTCCAATGAGCAGTTCTTC.

The CDR3 loop is CASSLQGPHSPLHF. The CDR3 coding sequence is TGTGCCAGCAGCTTACAGGGCCCCCATTCACCCCTCCACTTT. This chain connects TRBV7-2 to TRBJ1-6; a weak D match, TRBD1 (5 bases). This CDR3 is built from 14 residues. Trimming left V 2 bases short and J 8 bases short, with 10 bases between. CDR1 and CDR2 from the germline V gene are SGHTA and FQGNSA.

The V gene is TRBV14, the J gene TRBJ1-6; D not resolved. The length of the CDR3 is 15 residues. Germline V gives CDR1 SGHDN, CDR2 FVKESK. V was trimmed by 1 base and J by 6 bases, leaving 10 bases between them. CDR3 nucleotides: TGTGCCAGCAGCCAAGGAAGTCGGGTTAATTCACCCCTCCACTTT. As protein: CASSQGSRVNSPLHF.

The genes are TRBV28 and TRBJ2-7; tentatively, D is TRBD2 (5 bases). The V gene's germline CDR1 is MDHEN and CDR2 SYDVKM. V gave up 2 bases and J gave up 5 bases, with 22 bases separating them. The CDR3 totals 17 residues. DNA for the CDR3: TGTGCCAGCAGTTTAAAAGGGTTTAGCGCGGACGAGGACGAGCAGTACTTC. It encodes CASSLKGFSADEDEQYF.

The CDR3 coding sequence is TGCGCCAGCAGCTTGCTGGGGACAGACGATACGCCTGAAGCTTTCTTT. This sequence encodes CASSLLGTDDTPEAFF. This rearrangement joins TRBV5-1 to TRBJ1-1; TRBD1 matches at 7 bases. Germline assignment: CDR1 SGHRS and CDR2 YFSETQ. CDR3 size: 16 residues. V was clipped by 1 base and J by 6 bases; unmatched bases: 12.

The gene calls are TRBV28 and TRBJ2-7; TRBD1 is a possible D gene (5 bases). CDR1 and CDR2 from the germline V gene are MDHEN and SYDVKM. V was clipped by 7 bases and J by 3 bases, with 19 bases between them. CDR3 length: 15 residues. DNA for the CDR3: TGTGCCAGCACCCTTAAACAGGCGGCCGTCTACGAGCAGTACTTC. It encodes CASTLKQAAVYEQYF.

This chain joins TRBV18 and TRBJ1-1; D is possibly TRBD1 (6 bases). The CDR3 runs 13 residues. Germline V lookup: CDR1 KGHSH, CDR2 LQKENI. Trimming cost V 6 bases and J 5 bases, with 13 bases left between them. The CDR3 DNA is TGTGCCAGCTCTACAGGGCGCGAAACTGAAGCTTTCTTT. It encodes CASSTGRETEAFF.

The chain uses TRBV7-2 and TRBJ2-2; 13 bases are a match to TRBD2. V lost 2 bases to trimming and J lost 7 bases; unmatched junction nucleotides: 7. The CDR3 has 17 amino acids. The germline gives CDR1 SGHTA, CDR2 FQGNSA. The CDR3 spells CASSLYGTSGISGELFF. The CDR3 DNA sequence: TGTGCCAGCAGCTTATACGGGACTAGCGGGATTAGCGGGGAGCTGTTTTTT.

V and J are TRBV11-3 and TRBJ2-1, with D unclear. V was shortened by 1 base and J by 3 bases, with 16 bases between the two germline ends. Germline-derived CDR1 and CDR2 are SGHNT and YENEEA. The CDR3 spans 17 residues. For the CDR3, the DNA is TGTGCCAGCAGCTTAGGCGCGGTGCCAGGAGTCTACAATGAGCAGTTCTTC. Translation: CASSLGAVPGVYNEQFF.

This clone was recorded a few times. This sequence joins TRBV6-5 and TRBJ1-1; possibly TRBD1 for D (5 bases). Trimming stripped 2 bases from V and 1 base from J, with 14 bases between. From germline, CDR1 is MNHEY and CDR2 SVGAGI. The CDR3 sequence is 16 residues long. This chain's CDR3 is CASSYQSAGRNTEAFF. CDR3 nucleotides: TGTGCCAGCAGTTACCAGTCGGCAGGGCGGAACACTGAAGCTTTCTTT.

This clone has just one count. The chain links TRBV5-1 to TRBJ2-3; 9 bases are a match to TRBD2. The junction had 7 bases not matched to a gene; V was cut back by 0 bases and J by 5 bases. The CDR3 has 16 amino acids. Germline-derived CDR1 and CDR2 are SGHRS and YFSETQ. Written as DNA, the CDR3 is TGCGCCAGCAGCTTGGACGGCGGGAGGGCCGGAGATACGCAGTATTTT. It encodes CASSLDGGRAGDTQYF.

This sequence joins TRBV19 and TRBJ2-1; D uncertain. The germline CDR1 and CDR2 sequences are LNHDA and SQIVND (reference sequence). This CDR3 spans 13 amino acids. The V gene lost 6 bases and the J gene lost 3 bases, with 9 bases spanning the gap. The CDR3 spells CASSQNFYNEQFF. The CDR3 region has the DNA TGTGCCAGTAGCCAGAATTTCTACAATGAGCAGTTCTTC.